The rows below give T cell receptor beta chains drawn from one sample of a study of blood T cell repertoires in COVID-19. Assay: immunoSEQ multiplex PCR; the TCRdb copy retains only in-frame clones and omits some. The sample records hundreds of thousands of clones, 80% to 90% being singletons. Specimen: PBMCs or T cells enriched from blood (not recorded which). The receptor source for this set is a woman aged 40 to 49 with acute COVID-19. Each CDR3 is given with its conserved first and last residue. The D gene is left open where the match is weak. Clone size is not always given. Where it is, it says once, few, many or a class for expanded clones.

v_call: TRBV2; clone_size: NA; j_call: TRBJ2-7; d_call: NA; cdr3_aa: CASTGDGTFYEQYF; cdr3_nt: TGTGCCAGCACAGGGGACGGAACCTTCTACGAGCAGTACTTC
v_call: TRBV9; clone_size: NA; j_call: TRBJ2-1; d_call: TRBD2; cdr3_aa: CASSVTGTSGRGEQFF; cdr3_nt: TGTGCCAGCAGCGTCACCGGGACTAGCGGGAGGGGTGAGCAGTTCTTC
v_call: TRBV7-9; clone_size: NA; j_call: TRBJ2-2; d_call: TRBD1; cdr3_aa: CASSSTGKNTGELFF; cdr3_nt: TGTGCCAGCAGCTCGACAGGGAAGAACACCGGGGAGCTGTTTTTT
v_call: TRBV15; clone_size: NA; j_call: TRBJ1-6; d_call: TRBD1; cdr3_aa: CATSREGTVIPPLHF; cdr3_nt: TGTGCCACCAGCAGAGAAGGGACAGTAATTCCACCCCTCCACTTT
v_call: TRBV29-1; clone_size: NA; j_call: TRBJ1-2; d_call: NA; cdr3_aa: CSVLISGYGYTF; cdr3_nt: TGCAGCGTTCTGATCAGCGGATATGGCTACACCTTC
v_call: TRBV5-1; clone_size: NA; j_call: TRBJ2-7; d_call: NA; cdr3_aa: CASSLGRGEYEQYF; cdr3_nt: TGCGCCAGCAGCTTGGGCAGGGGGGAGTACGAGCAGTACTTC
v_call: TRBV28; clone_size: NA; j_call: TRBJ2-5; d_call: TRBD1; cdr3_aa: CASSPRQGAGETQYF; cdr3_nt: TGTGCCAGCAGTCCGAGACAGGGGGCGGGAGAGACCCAGTACTTC
v_call: TRBV2; clone_size: NA; j_call: TRBJ2-5; d_call: TRBD1; cdr3_aa: CASSADRGETQYF; cdr3_nt: TGTGCCAGCAGTGCTGACAGGGGAGAGACCCAGTACTTC
v_call: TRBV19; clone_size: once; j_call: TRBJ2-2; d_call: TRBD2; cdr3_aa: CASRALAGSGGELFF; cdr3_nt: TGTGCCAGCAGGGCGCTAGCGGGGAGCGGCGGGGAGCTGTTTTTT
v_call: TRBV9; clone_size: NA; j_call: TRBJ2-2; d_call: TRBD2; cdr3_aa: CASSVAIRTSGRATGELFF; cdr3_nt: TGTGCCAGCAGCGTCGCTATCCGGACTAGCGGGAGGGCCACCGGGGAGCTGTTTTTT
v_call: TRBV7-2; clone_size: NA; j_call: TRBJ2-7; d_call: NA; cdr3_aa: CASGTPGLSYEQYF; cdr3_nt: TGTGCCAGCGGGACTCCGGGACTGTCCTACGAGCAGTACTTC
v_call: TRBV27; clone_size: NA; j_call: TRBJ1-5; d_call: NA; cdr3_aa: CASSFTGYSNQPQHF; cdr3_nt: TGTGCCAGCAGTTTCACAGGGTATAGCAATCAGCCCCAGCATTTT
v_call: TRBV7-6; clone_size: NA; j_call: TRBJ2-1; d_call: TRBD2; cdr3_aa: CASSPQLGRAGGNEQFF; cdr3_nt: TGTGCCAGCAGCCCCCAATTAGGGAGGGCAGGCGGCAATGAGCAGTTCTTC
v_call: TRBV12-5; clone_size: NA; j_call: TRBJ1-5; d_call: TRBD1; cdr3_aa: CASGPGQGAGQPQHF; cdr3_nt: TGTGCTAGTGGACCTGGACAGGGGGCAGGTCAGCCCCAGCATTTT
v_call: TRBV2; clone_size: NA; j_call: TRBJ2-7; d_call: NA; cdr3_aa: CASSAVMGGEQYF; cdr3_nt: TGTGCCAGCAGCGCCGTCATGGGGGGAGAGCAGTACTTC
v_call: TRBV29-1; clone_size: NA; j_call: TRBJ1-5; d_call: TRBD1; cdr3_aa: CSVLDRENQPQHF; cdr3_nt: TGCAGCGTTTTAGACAGGGAGAATCAGCCCCAGCATTTT
v_call: TRBV25-1; clone_size: once; j_call: TRBJ2-5; d_call: TRBD1; cdr3_aa: CASSELDRAQETQYF; cdr3_nt: TGTGCCAGCAGTGAATTAGACAGGGCTCAAGAGACCCAGTACTTC
v_call: TRBV27; clone_size: NA; j_call: TRBJ2-3; d_call: NA; cdr3_aa: CASSTGGSATDTQYF; cdr3_nt: TGTGCCAGCTCCACTGGGGGGAGTGCCACAGATACGCAGTATTTT
v_call: TRBV7-2; clone_size: NA; j_call: TRBJ2-2; d_call: TRBD2; cdr3_aa: CASSLAKGLAGGKDGELFF; cdr3_nt: TGTGCCAGCAGCTTAGCGAAGGGACTAGCGGGGGGAAAGGACGGGGAGCTGTTTTTT
v_call: TRBV29-1; clone_size: NA; j_call: TRBJ2-3; d_call: NA; cdr3_aa: CSVAGPPDTQYF; cdr3_nt: TGCAGCGTTGCAGGGCCGCCAGATACGCAGTATTTT
v_call: TRBV20-1; clone_size: NA; j_call: TRBJ1-2; d_call: NA; cdr3_aa: CSASPGVSYGYTF; cdr3_nt: TGCAGTGCTAGTCCGGGGGTTAGCTATGGCTACACCTTC
v_call: TRBV19; clone_size: NA; j_call: TRBJ2-3; d_call: NA; cdr3_aa: CASSMVDSLTDTQYF; cdr3_nt: TGTGCCAGTAGTATGGTGGACAGTCTAACAGATACGCAGTATTTT
v_call: TRBV28; clone_size: NA; j_call: TRBJ1-2; d_call: TRBD1; cdr3_aa: CASNSRDRVNYGYTF; cdr3_nt: TGTGCCAGCAACTCCCGGGACAGGGTAAACTATGGCTACACCTTC
v_call: TRBV30; clone_size: NA; j_call: TRBJ2-1; d_call: TRBD2; cdr3_aa: CARDGLAGVSMPALSSYNEQFF; cdr3_nt: TGTGCCAGGGACGGGCTAGCGGGAGTCTCGATGCCTGCCCTGAGCTCCTACAATGAGCAGTTCTTC
v_call: TRBV3-1/TRBV3-2; clone_size: NA; j_call: TRBJ2-7; d_call: TRBD2; cdr3_aa: CASSQPPRGGEQYF; cdr3_nt: TGTGCCAGCAGCCAGCCACCTCGGGGGGGCGAGCAGTACTTC
v_call: TRBV28; clone_size: NA; j_call: TRBJ2-2; d_call: TRBD2; cdr3_aa: CASSATSVGTGELFF; cdr3_nt: TGTGCCAGCAGTGCGACTAGCGTTGGCACCGGGGAGCTGTTTTTT
v_call: TRBV7-3; clone_size: NA; j_call: TRBJ2-1; d_call: TRBD2; cdr3_aa: CASSLAGVNNEQFF; cdr3_nt: TGTGCCAGCAGCTTAGCGGGAGTCAACAATGAGCAGTTCTTC
v_call: TRBV18; clone_size: NA; j_call: TRBJ1-4; d_call: NA; cdr3_aa: CASSPSPAGATNEKLFF; cdr3_nt: TGTGCCAGCTCACCATCTCCGGCGGGTGCAACTAATGAAAAACTGTTTTTT
v_call: TRBV18; clone_size: NA; j_call: TRBJ1-1; d_call: NA; cdr3_aa: CASSPWSSLDTEAFF; cdr3_nt: TGTGCCAGCTCACCTTGGAGCAGCCTTGACACTGAAGCTTTCTTT
v_call: TRBV18; clone_size: NA; j_call: TRBJ2-7; d_call: TRBD2; cdr3_aa: CASSPLAPGRGAYEQYF; cdr3_nt: TGTGCCAGCTCACCGCTGGCTCCGGGACGGGGGGCCTACGAGCAGTACTTC
v_call: TRBV11-3; clone_size: few; j_call: TRBJ1-3; d_call: TRBD1; cdr3_aa: CASSSQGVVGNTIYF; cdr3_nt: TGTGCCAGCAGCTCACAGGGGGTAGTTGGAAACACCATATATTTT
v_call: TRBV29-1; clone_size: NA; j_call: TRBJ1-1; d_call: TRBD1; cdr3_aa: CSVSDDRGYTEAFF; cdr3_nt: TGCAGCGTTTCTGACGACAGGGGGTACACTGAAGCTTTCTTT
v_call: TRBV3-1/TRBV3-2; clone_size: NA; j_call: TRBJ1-2; d_call: NA; cdr3_aa: CASSQGQQFGGYTF; cdr3_nt: TGTGCCAGCAGCCAAGGGCAACAGTTCGGCGGCTACACCTTC
v_call: TRBV4-3; clone_size: few; j_call: TRBJ2-7; d_call: NA; cdr3_aa: CASSQFGGYQQYF; cdr3_nt: TGCGCCAGCAGCCAATTTGGAGGGTACCAGCAGTACTTC
v_call: TRBV29-1; clone_size: NA; j_call: TRBJ1-2; d_call: NA; cdr3_aa: CSVGRDTYGYTF; cdr3_nt: TGCAGCGTTGGACGGGACACCTATGGCTACACCTTC
v_call: TRBV19; clone_size: NA; j_call: TRBJ2-2; d_call: NA; cdr3_aa: CASTVGTGELFF; cdr3_nt: TGTGCCAGTACGGTCGGGACCGGGGAGCTGTTTTTT
v_call: TRBV28; clone_size: NA; j_call: TRBJ1-3; d_call: NA; cdr3_aa: CASSPDSRYTIYF; cdr3_nt: TGTGCCAGCAGCCCGGACAGTCGATACACCATATATTTT
v_call: TRBV19; clone_size: NA; j_call: TRBJ2-7; d_call: TRBD1; cdr3_aa: CASTPTKGQGAYEQYF; cdr3_nt: TGTGCCAGTACCCCTACGAAGGGGCAGGGGGCGTACGAGCAGTACTTC
v_call: TRBV6-4; clone_size: NA; j_call: TRBJ2-1; d_call: TRBD2; cdr3_aa: CASSVLAGVQNEQFF; cdr3_nt: TGTGCCAGCAGTGTACTAGCGGGAGTACAAAATGAGCAGTTCTTC
v_call: TRBV19; clone_size: NA; j_call: TRBJ2-3; d_call: NA; cdr3_aa: CASTREAGDTQYF; cdr3_nt: TGTGCCAGTACGCGGGAAGCGGGAGATACGCAGTATTTT
v_call: TRBV4-1; clone_size: NA; j_call: TRBJ2-5; d_call: TRBD2; cdr3_aa: CASSPRGLAGGVYQETQYF; cdr3_nt: TGCGCCAGCAGCCCGAGAGGACTAGCGGGAGGGGTTTACCAAGAGACCCAGTACTTC
v_call: TRBV11-2; clone_size: NA; j_call: TRBJ1-5; d_call: NA; cdr3_aa: CASSLDYRVARDQPQHF; cdr3_nt: TGTGCCAGCAGCTTAGATTACAGGGTTGCAAGAGATCAGCCCCAGCATTTT
v_call: TRBV9; clone_size: NA; j_call: TRBJ1-6; d_call: NA; cdr3_aa: CASSQGANPNSPLHF; cdr3_nt: TGTGCCAGCAGCCAGGGCGCAAACCCTAATTCACCCCTCCACTTT
v_call: TRBV18; clone_size: NA; j_call: TRBJ2-5; d_call: TRBD1; cdr3_aa: CASSPTRGETQYF; cdr3_nt: TGTGCCAGCTCTCCCACCAGGGGGGAGACCCAGTACTTC
v_call: TRBV10-2; clone_size: NA; j_call: TRBJ1-1; d_call: NA; cdr3_aa: CASARQTNTEAFF; cdr3_nt: TGCGCCAGCGCCAGACAGACGAACACTGAAGCTTTCTTT
v_call: TRBV18; clone_size: NA; j_call: TRBJ1-2; d_call: NA; cdr3_aa: CASSPRGENYGYTF; cdr3_nt: TGTGCCAGCTCCCCTCGGGGAGAAAACTATGGCTACACCTTC
v_call: TRBV5-6; clone_size: NA; j_call: TRBJ2-7; d_call: TRBD2; cdr3_aa: CASSLGWDYSYEQYF; cdr3_nt: TGTGCCAGCAGCTTGGGTTGGGACTACTCCTACGAGCAGTACTTC
v_call: TRBV18; clone_size: NA; j_call: TRBJ1-3; d_call: NA; cdr3_aa: CASSPYGHSSGNTIYF; cdr3_nt: TGTGCCAGCTCACCCTATGGACACTCCTCTGGAAACACCATATATTTT
v_call: TRBV9; clone_size: NA; j_call: TRBJ2-7; d_call: NA; cdr3_aa: CASSVAMGPYEQYF; cdr3_nt: TGTGCCAGCAGCGTAGCTATGGGGCCCTACGAGCAGTACTTC
v_call: TRBV5-1; clone_size: NA; j_call: TRBJ1-2; d_call: TRBD1; cdr3_aa: CASSLETTGLYGYTF; cdr3_nt: TGCGCCAGCAGCTTGGAAACGACAGGGCTCTATGGCTACACCTTC
v_call: TRBV6-5; clone_size: NA; j_call: TRBJ1-2; d_call: TRBD1; cdr3_aa: CASSPTGNGGYTF; cdr3_nt: TGTGCCAGCAGCCCGACAGGGAACGGCGGCTACACCTTC
v_call: TRBV28; clone_size: NA; j_call: TRBJ2-3; d_call: NA; cdr3_aa: CASSPQSSRADTQYF; cdr3_nt: TGTGCCAGCAGTCCCCAGTCTAGCCGGGCAGATACGCAGTATTTT
v_call: TRBV7-6; clone_size: NA; j_call: TRBJ2-5; d_call: TRBD1; cdr3_aa: CASSWGTGWKETQYF; cdr3_nt: TGTGCCAGCAGCTGGGGGACAGGATGGAAAGAGACCCAGTACTTC
v_call: TRBV7-9; clone_size: NA; j_call: TRBJ2-7; d_call: NA; cdr3_aa: CASSPIEKTYEQYF; cdr3_nt: TGTGCCAGCAGTCCCATCGAGAAAACCTACGAGCAGTACTTC
v_call: TRBV10-3; clone_size: NA; j_call: TRBJ2-7; d_call: NA; cdr3_aa: CAISGPSASYEQYF; cdr3_nt: TGTGCCATCAGTGGGCCTAGCGCCTCCTACGAGCAGTACTTC
v_call: TRBV18; clone_size: few; j_call: TRBJ2-1; d_call: TRBD2; cdr3_aa: CASSPWTSGRYNEQFF; cdr3_nt: TGTGCCAGCTCACCTTGGACTAGCGGGCGCTACAATGAGCAGTTCTTC
v_call: TRBV5-6; clone_size: NA; j_call: TRBJ2-7; d_call: NA; cdr3_aa: CASSLVSPTPYEQYF; cdr3_nt: TGTGCCAGCAGCTTGGTATCCCCCACTCCTTACGAGCAGTACTTC